This TCR beta chain originates from a study of Graves' ophthalmopathy and Graves' hyperthyroidism. Study overall: Investigators collected peripheral blood at initial diagnosis, before any treatment was given. Study findings and constraints: The blood repertoire also included most expanded thyroid clonotypes above 0.001 frequency. Discrimination between ophthalmopathy and stable hyperthyroidism by a 13-signature model showed about 85% sensitivity and roughly 80% specificity.

Amplification from RNA transcripts yielded the TCR beta CDR3 regions. The first round was an RT-PCR with HTBI primers, and the second round was a multiplex PCR. TCRdb called the multiplex PCR reads again in MiXCR, with one record for every CDR3 protein. The table includes over 650,000 distinct CDR3 sequences, roughly two fifths detected once. Germline CDR1 and CDR2: WSHSY and SAAADI. Trimming cost V 0 bases and J 10 bases; bases outside gene matches: 5. This CDR3 has 13 amino acids. CAS ≥3, NOSPECS ≥4, moderate-to-severe activity and duration under 3 months marked donors with ophthalmopathy. This clonotype has ten or more counts. Its antigen is unidentified.

The genes are TRBV10-2 and TRBJ1-2, with TRBD1 identical over 7 bases. Input material: peripheral blood. The TCR sequence derives from an adult man with Graves' ophthalmopathy. CDR3 residues: CASSESAGQNYTF. The CDR3, as DNA: TGCGCCAGCAGTGAGTCTGCGGGACAGAACTACACCTTC.